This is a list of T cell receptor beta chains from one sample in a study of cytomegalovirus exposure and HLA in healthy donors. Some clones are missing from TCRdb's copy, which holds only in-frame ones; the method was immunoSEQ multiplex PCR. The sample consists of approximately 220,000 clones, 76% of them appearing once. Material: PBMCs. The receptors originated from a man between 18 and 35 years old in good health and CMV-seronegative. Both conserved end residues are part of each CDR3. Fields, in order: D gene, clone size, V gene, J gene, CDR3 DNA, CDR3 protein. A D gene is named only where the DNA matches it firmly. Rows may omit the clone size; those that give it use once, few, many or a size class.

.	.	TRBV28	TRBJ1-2	TGTGCCGCAGGTACGGATCCACACTATGGCTACACCTTC	CAAGTDPHYGYTF
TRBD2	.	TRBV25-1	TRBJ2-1	TGTGCCAGCAGTGAACGGGGGGACCCCTACAATGAGCAGTTCTTC	CASSERGDPYNEQFF
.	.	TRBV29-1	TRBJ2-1	TGCAGCGTTGAAGGAGAGGTAGGCGGGTCAAGCTCCTACAATGAGCAGTTCTTC	CSVEGEVGGSSSYNEQFF
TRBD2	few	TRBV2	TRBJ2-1	TGTGCCAGCAGGGGGGGGACCCAGGTCGATGAGCAGTTCTTC	CASRGGTQVDEQFF
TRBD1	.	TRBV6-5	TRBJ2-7	TGTGCCAGCAGTTACTCTACCGGGACAGGGGACTACGAGCAGTACTTC	CASSYSTGTGDYEQYF
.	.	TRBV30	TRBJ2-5	TGTGCCTGGAGTGTAGGGCGGGGGCGAGGGACCCAGTACTTC	CAWSVGRGRGTQYF
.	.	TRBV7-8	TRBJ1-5	TGTGCCAGCAGCCGGCTGCGGGGGTTAGAACCCCAGCATTTT	CASSRLRGLEPQHF
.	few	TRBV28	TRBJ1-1	TGTGCCAGCAGTTCCGTGGCACGGGGGGCTTTCTTT	CASSSVARGAFF
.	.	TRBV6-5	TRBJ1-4	TGTGCCAGCAGTTACTCACGACAGAATGAAAAACTGTTTTTT	CASSYSRQNEKLFF
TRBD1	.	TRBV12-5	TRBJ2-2	TGTGCTAGTGGTACGACAGGGTCCACCGGGGAGCTGTTTTTT	CASGTTGSTGELFF
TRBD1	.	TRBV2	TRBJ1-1	TGTGCCAGCACCGGACAGGGGGTGGGTACTGAAGCTTTCTTT	CASTGQGVGTEAFF
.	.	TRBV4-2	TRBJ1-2	TGTGCCAGCAGCCAAGAATCGGGGAGAAGGTCCTATGGCTACACCTTC	CASSQESGRRSYGYTF
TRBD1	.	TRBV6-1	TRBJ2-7	TGTGCCAGCAGGAGGGGACAGAGCTACGAGCAGTACTTC	CASRRGQSYEQYF
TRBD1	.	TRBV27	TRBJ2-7	TGTGCCAGCAGTGCTCTAACCCGGGACAGGGTAGGCGAGCAGTACTTC	CASSALTRDRVGEQYF
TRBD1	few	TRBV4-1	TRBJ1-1	TGCGCCAGCAGCCAAGACGTGAACCCCCAGGGGGCTTCCACTGAAGCTTTCTTT	CASSQDVNPQGASTEAFF